Following are 15 T cell receptor beta chains from one sample sequenced in a study of T-cell memory formation after mild COVID-19. MiXCR, applied by TCRdb to the 5' RACE reads, yields one record per CDR3 protein. The profile shows 400,000 to 500,000 distinct CDR3 sequences, around 20% of them singletons. Material: PBMCs or a T cell subset sorted from them (not recorded which). The receptors were sampled from an adult woman who had mild COVID-19 (a few samples of this study predate the infection). Cell type and time point are not known.

The rearrangement links TRBV15 to TRBJ2-7; TRBD1 aligns across 7 bases. The V and J ends lost 3 bases and 0 bases, in that order; junction bases with no gene match: 14. The CDR3 covers 18 residues. In germline, CDR1 is LNHNV, CDR2 YYDKDF (reference sequence). The CDR3 spells CATSSPQGNRRFSYEQYF. The CDR3 bases are TGTGCCACCAGCAGTCCACAGGGGAACAGAAGATTCTCCTACGAGCAGTACTTC.

This clonotype was observed many times. The chain carries TRBV7-2 and TRBJ1-1; D remains unclear. Germline lookup yields CDR1 SGHTA and CDR2 FQGNSA. This CDR3 has 14 residues. With 8 bases removed from V and 0 bases from J, the gap between germline ends came to 13 bases. The CDR3 is CASDSGRMNTEAFF. CDR3 nucleotide sequence: TGTGCCAGCGACTCTGGGAGGATGAACACTGAAGCTTTCTTT.

The V call is TRBV7-9, the J call TRBJ1-1; 8 nucleotides agree with TRBD1. Unmatched junction bases numbered 12, after V lost 7 bases and J lost 5 bases. The CDR3 consists of 15 residues. The germline V gene has CDR1 SEHNR and CDR2 FQNEAQ (reference sequence). CDR3 DNA sequence: TGTGCCAGCATGGGACAGGAAATAAGGGGGACTGAAGCTTTCTTT. Translation gives CASMGQEIRGTEAFF.

In this sample, this clonotype turned up a few times. The chain couples TRBV20-1 to TRBJ2-7, with 11 bases identical to TRBD1. The CDR3 consists of 14 residues. V shed 6 bases and J 7 bases; nucleotides not matched to a gene: 11. Germline CDR1 reads DFQATT; CDR2 reads SNEGSKA (reference sequence). The CDR3 loop reads CSARSGQGDREQYF. In nucleotides, the CDR3 is TGCAGTGCCCGTTCGGGACAGGGGGACCGAGAGCAGTACTTC.

In its sample, this clonotype was seen a few times. V gene TRBV12-3 or TRBV12-4 combines with J gene TRBJ2-5; 11 positions match TRBD2. This CDR3 spans 15 amino acids. Germline trimming cut 5 bases from V and 2 bases from J; bases unmatched to any gene: 4. CDR3 sequence (DNA): TGTGCCAGCAGTCCCCGGACTAGCGGGCAAGAGACCCAGTACTTC. Translated: CASSPRTSGQETQYF.

This chain joins TRBV12-3 or TRBV12-4 and TRBJ1-2; D possibly corresponds to TRBD1 (5 bases). V was shortened by 3 bases and J by 2 bases, with 10 bases between the two germline ends. The CDR3 is made up of 14 amino acids. This CDR3 reads CASSFRSGNYGYTF. In DNA form, the CDR3 reads TGTGCCAGCAGTTTTAGATCAGGGAACTATGGCTACACCTTC.

The gene calls are TRBV9 and TRBJ2-1; 9 bases map to TRBD2. Per the germline V gene, CDR1 is SGDLS and CDR2 is YYNGEE. This CDR3 comprises 16 residues. J gave up 0 bases and V 2 bases, and 3 bases lay outside the gene matches. The CDR3 here is CASSVASGNSYNEQFF. CDR3 coding DNA: TGTGCCAGCAGCGTCGCTAGCGGGAACTCCTACAATGAGCAGTTCTTC.

In this sample, this clonotype turned up a few times. Its ends do not fully match the called genes, so a read error is possible. This chain connects TRBV12-3 or TRBV12-4 to TRBJ1-5; D remains unclear. This CDR3 comprises 16 residues. The chain's CDR3 is CASRFMSGAGEQPQHF. The CDR3 coding sequence is TGTGCCAGCCGTTTCATGTCCGGTGCCGGGGAACAGCCCCAGCATTTT.

The rearrangement joins TRBV10-3 to TRBJ2-4; tentatively, D is TRBD1 (5 bases). Germline V gene sequence: CDR1 ENHRY, CDR2 SYGVKD. Trimming left V 3 bases short and J 8 bases short, with 14 bases between. This CDR3 contains 14 residues. The CDR3: CAISEGATLDIQYF. CDR3 coding DNA: TGTGCCATCAGTGAAGGGGCTACTCTGGACATTCAGTACTTC.

This chain uses TRBV12-3 or TRBV12-4 with TRBJ2-1, with a tentative D call TRBD2 (5 bases). This CDR3 region has 14 residues. The V and J ends lost 5 bases and 10 bases respectively, with 18 bases between them. In DNA form, the CDR3 reads TGTGCCAGCAGTACCCCGACACTAGTATGGGAGCAGTTCTTC. This translates into CASSTPTLVWEQFF.

The chain carries TRBV29-1 and TRBJ1-1; D possibly corresponds to TRBD1 (5 bases). Trimming stripped 4 bases from V and 5 bases from J, with 26 bases between. CDR1 and CDR2 (germline): SQVTM, ANQGSEA. The CDR3 is made up of 17 amino acids. The CDR3 DNA sequence: TGCAGCGTTGGATGGGGGGGAGGACCGACGGTGAGGACTGAAGCTTTCTTT. Translated, it gives CSVGWGGGPTVRTEAFF.

This clonotype was detected only a few times. J is TRBJ1-3 and V is TRBV5-1; 7 nucleotides match TRBD1. The junction had 15 bases not matched to a gene; V was cut back by 8 bases and J by 10 bases. Looked up from germline, CDR1 is SGHRS and CDR2 is YFSETQ. The CDR3 loop spans 14 amino acids. The CDR3 DNA follows: TGCGCCAGTTCTCCGGGACAGAGCTCGGGTACCATATATTTT. Encoded protein: CASSPGQSSGTIYF.

The CDR3 here is CASSLDGGRAVIHEQFF. The CDR3 coding sequence is TGCGCCAGCAGCTTGGATGGCGGGAGGGCCGTCATTCATGAGCAGTTCTTC. The chain couples TRBV5-1 to TRBJ2-1; 9 bases agree with TRBD2. This CDR3 is 17 amino acids long. V lost 0 bases to trimming and J lost 8 bases; unmatched junction nucleotides: 12. Looked up from germline, CDR1 is SGHRS and CDR2 is YFSETQ.

This clonotype was observed a handful of times. V usage is TRBV7-3 and J usage is TRBJ2-1; 7 bases agree with TRBD2. The CDR3 contains 14 residues. Germline V gene lookup returns CDR1 SGHTA and CDR2 FQGTGA. V lost 8 bases, J lost 10 bases, and 14 bases stayed unmatched. The CDR3 protein is CASSSGSREGEQFF. The CDR3 nucleotides are TGTGCCAGCTCCTCTGGCAGCAGGGAGGGGGAGCAGTTCTTC. Full variable domain (missing parts from reference TRBV7-3 and TRBJ2-1): GAGVSQTPSNKVTEKGKYVELRCDPISGHTALYWYRQSLGQGPEFLIYFQGTGAADDSGLPNDRFFAVRPEGSVSTLKIQRTERGDSAVYLCASSSGSREGEQFFGPGTRLTVL.

The rearrangement links TRBV7-8 to TRBJ1-4; 8 nucleotides line up with TRBD1. Germline V gene lookup returns CDR1 SGHVS and CDR2 FQNEAQ. V shed 5 bases, J shed 2 bases, and the junction held 10 bases outside the gene matches. CDR3 length equals 17 residues. CDR3 protein: CASSPRTGRSTNEKLFF. CDR3 sequence (DNA): TGTGCCAGCAGCCCCCGGACAGGGAGGAGTACTAATGAAAAACTGTTTTTT.